This TCR beta chain comes out of a study of T-cell reconstitution after alpha-beta-depleted transplantation in children (dated by TCRdb to 2016 to 2017). Broadly, across the study: T-cell immune reconstitution after TCRalphabeta/CD19-depleted allogeneic hematopoietic cell transplantation in children was quantitatively tracked in the study by means of TCR repertoire profiling. Study-wide conclusions, independent of this receptor: Over subsequent months, a decline in hyperexpanded clone frequencies was noted, and after one year, T-cell counts and TCRbeta diversity were mostly ascribed to newly produced T cells. About two months after transplant, the apparently early recovery of alphabetaT-cell counts reportedly depended on just several hundred clones that had expanded rapidly and came from non-depleted graft cells. The high TCRbeta diversity at day 60 in some patients was ascribed to recipient T cells and intrathymic progenitors that had survived conditioning.

The sample's treatment or condition label, in plain terms: allogeneic hematopoietic cell transplantation with graft depleted of TCRalphabeta T cells and CD19 B cells. TCRalphabeta/CD19-depleted allogeneic hematopoietic cell grafts were given to the transplant recipients, all of whom were children. Measured from the cysteine to the phenylalanine, the CDR3 is 13 residues long. Only the CDR3 DNA is retained, 39 bases long and in frame from the first base. CDR1 and CDR2, per the germline V gene (reference sequence), are LNHDA and SQIVND. V and J are truncated by 3 bases and 0 bases respectively, leaving an intervening sequence of 5 bases. As for this clonotype: It has no known antigen specificity. Base quality data are lacking; no much larger clone is found one base away.

Libraries were made using PCR. TCRdb shows the sequencer as Illumina HiSeq 2500. TCR library preparation used molecular barcoding, with unique molecular identifiers applied to normalize quantification of the TCRbeta repertoire. TCRdb trimmed the raw reads at Q25, called clones with MiXCR and kept productive beta chains. Records with the same CDR3 protein are collapsed into one entry carrying the most frequent genes and DNA. This sample gives about 460,000 distinct CDR3 sequences in total; roughly 10% of them show up just once. Of the sample, around 2.2% is held by the ten largest clones. The sequencing here drew on PBMCs, taken before TCRalphabeta/CD19-depleted stem cell transplant. This chain is built from TRBV19 and TRBJ1-1; the D gene cannot be resolved reliably. The receptor's source is a child aged 2-15 years with inherited bone marrow failure, due to receive a stem cell transplant. CDR3 reads: CASSISLNTEAFF. In nucleotides, the sequence is TGTGCCAGTAGTATTAGCCTGAACACTGAAGCTTTCTTT.